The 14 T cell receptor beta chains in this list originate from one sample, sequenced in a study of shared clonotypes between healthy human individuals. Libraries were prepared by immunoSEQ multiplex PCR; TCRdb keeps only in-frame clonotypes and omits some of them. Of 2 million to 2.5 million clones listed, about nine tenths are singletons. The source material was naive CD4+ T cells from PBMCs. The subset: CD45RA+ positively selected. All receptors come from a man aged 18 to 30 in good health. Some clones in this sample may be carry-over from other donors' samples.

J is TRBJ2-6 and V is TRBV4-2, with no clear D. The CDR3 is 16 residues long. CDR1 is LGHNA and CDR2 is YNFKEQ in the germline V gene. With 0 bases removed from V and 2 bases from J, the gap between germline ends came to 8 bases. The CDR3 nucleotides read TGTGCCAGCAGCCAAGATTACCGGACTGGGGCCAACGTCCTGACTTTC. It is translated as CASSQDYRTGANVLTF.

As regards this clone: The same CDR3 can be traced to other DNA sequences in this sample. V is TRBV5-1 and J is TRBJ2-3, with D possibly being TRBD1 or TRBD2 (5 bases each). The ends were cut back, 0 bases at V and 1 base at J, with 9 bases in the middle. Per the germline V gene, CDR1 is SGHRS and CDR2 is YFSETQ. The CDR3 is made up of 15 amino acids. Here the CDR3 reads CASSLGGPGTDTQYF. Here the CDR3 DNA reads TGCGCCAGCAGCTTGGGGGGACCGGGCACAGATACGCAGTATTTT.

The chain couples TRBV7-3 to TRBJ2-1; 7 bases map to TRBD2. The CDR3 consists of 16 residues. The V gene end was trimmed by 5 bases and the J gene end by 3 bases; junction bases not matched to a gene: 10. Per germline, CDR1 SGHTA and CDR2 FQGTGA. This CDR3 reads CASSPESGGGYNEQFF. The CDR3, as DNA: TGTGCCAGCAGCCCGGAGTCGGGGGGTGGCTACAATGAGCAGTTCTTC.

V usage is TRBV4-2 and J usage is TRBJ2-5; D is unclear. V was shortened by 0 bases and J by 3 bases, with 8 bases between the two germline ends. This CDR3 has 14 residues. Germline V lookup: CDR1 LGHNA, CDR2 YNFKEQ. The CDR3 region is CASSQDRQKETQYF. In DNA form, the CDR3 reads TGTGCCAGCAGCCAAGATAGGCAGAAAGAGACCCAGTACTTC.

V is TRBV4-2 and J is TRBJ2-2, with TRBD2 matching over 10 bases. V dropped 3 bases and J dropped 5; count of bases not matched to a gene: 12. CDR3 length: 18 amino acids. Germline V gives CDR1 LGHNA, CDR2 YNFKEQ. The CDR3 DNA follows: TGTGCCAGCAGCCAGCCCCATCGGAGTAGCGGGAGGACCGGGGAGCTGTTTTTT. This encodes CASSQPHRSSGRTGELFF.

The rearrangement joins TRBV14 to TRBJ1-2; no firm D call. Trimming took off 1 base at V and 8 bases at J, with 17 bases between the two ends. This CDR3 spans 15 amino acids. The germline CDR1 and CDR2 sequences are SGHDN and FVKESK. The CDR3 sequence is CASSQVKGQRRGYTF. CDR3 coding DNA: TGTGCCAGCAGCCAAGTAAAGGGCCAAAGGAGAGGCTACACCTTC. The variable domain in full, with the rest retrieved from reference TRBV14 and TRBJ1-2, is EAGVTQFPSHSVIEKGQTVTLRCDPISGHDNLYWYRRVMGKEIKFLLHFVKESKQDESGMPNNRFLAERTGGTYSTLKVQPAELEDSGVYFCASSQVKGQRRGYTFGSGTRLTVV.

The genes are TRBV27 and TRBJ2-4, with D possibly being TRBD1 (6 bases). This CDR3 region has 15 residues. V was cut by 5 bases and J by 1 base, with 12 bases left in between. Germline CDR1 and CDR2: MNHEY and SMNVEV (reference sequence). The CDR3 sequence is CASSGYQGAKNIQYF. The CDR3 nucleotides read TGTGCCAGCAGTGGGTACCAGGGGGCCAAAAACATTCAGTACTTC.

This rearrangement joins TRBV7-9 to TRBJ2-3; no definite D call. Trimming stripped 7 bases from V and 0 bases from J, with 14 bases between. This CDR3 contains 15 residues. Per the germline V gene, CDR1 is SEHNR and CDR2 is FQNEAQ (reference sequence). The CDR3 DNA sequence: TGTGCCAGCACCAACGAACAGTTTAGCACAGATACGCAGTATTTT. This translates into CASTNEQFSTDTQYF. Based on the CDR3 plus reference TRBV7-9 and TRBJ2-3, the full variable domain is DTGVSQNPRHKITKRGQNVTFRCDPISEHNRLYWYRQTLGQGPEFLTYFQNEAQLEKSRLLSDRFSAERPKGSFSTLEIQRTEQGDSAMYLCASTNEQFSTDTQYFGPGTRLTVL.

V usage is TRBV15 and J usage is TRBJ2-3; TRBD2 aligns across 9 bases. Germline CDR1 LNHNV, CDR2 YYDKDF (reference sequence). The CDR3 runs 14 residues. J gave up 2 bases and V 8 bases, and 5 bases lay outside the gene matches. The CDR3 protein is CATAVAGDTDTQYF. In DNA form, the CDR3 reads TGTGCCACCGCTGTAGCGGGAGACACAGATACGCAGTATTTT.

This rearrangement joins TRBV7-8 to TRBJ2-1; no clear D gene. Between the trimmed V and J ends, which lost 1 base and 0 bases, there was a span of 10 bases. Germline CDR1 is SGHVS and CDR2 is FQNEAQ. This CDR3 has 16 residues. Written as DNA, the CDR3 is TGTGCCAGCAGCTTAGGGGCAGGCATCTCCTACAATGAGCAGTTCTTC. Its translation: CASSLGAGISYNEQFF.

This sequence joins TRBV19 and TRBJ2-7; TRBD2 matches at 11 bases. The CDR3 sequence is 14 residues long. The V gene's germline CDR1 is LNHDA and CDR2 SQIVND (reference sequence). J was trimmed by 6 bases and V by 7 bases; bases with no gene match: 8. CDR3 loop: CASTTSGRMSEQYF. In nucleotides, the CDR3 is TGTGCCAGTACCACTAGCGGGAGAATGAGCGAGCAGTACTTC.

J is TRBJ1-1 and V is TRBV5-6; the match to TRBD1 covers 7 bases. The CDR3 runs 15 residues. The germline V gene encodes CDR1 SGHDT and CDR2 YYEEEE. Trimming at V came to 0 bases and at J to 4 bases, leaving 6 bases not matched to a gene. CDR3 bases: TGTGCCAGCAGCTTGGGACAGGGAAGAGGCACTGAAGCTTTCTTT. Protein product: CASSLGQGRGTEAFF.

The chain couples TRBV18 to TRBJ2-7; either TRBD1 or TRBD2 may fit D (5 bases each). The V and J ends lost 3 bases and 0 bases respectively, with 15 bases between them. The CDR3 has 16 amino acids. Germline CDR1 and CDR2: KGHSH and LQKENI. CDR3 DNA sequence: TGTGCCAGCTCACCCTCCGGGACGCCTATCTCCTACGAGCAGTACTTC. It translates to CASSPSGTPISYEQYF.

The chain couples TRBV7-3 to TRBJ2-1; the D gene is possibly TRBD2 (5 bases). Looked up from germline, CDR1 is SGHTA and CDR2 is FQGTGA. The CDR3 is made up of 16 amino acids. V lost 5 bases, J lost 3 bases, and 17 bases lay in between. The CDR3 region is CASSPTSSWDYNEQFF. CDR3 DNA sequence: TGTGCCAGCAGCCCCACTAGTTCCTGGGACTACAATGAGCAGTTCTTC.